This is a list of T cell receptor beta chains from one sample in a study of T-cell memory formation after mild COVID-19. A single record per CDR3 protein comes from TCRdb applying MiXCR to the 5' RACE reads. The sample includes about 610,000 distinct CDR3 sequences, 17% of them seen just once. The specimen was PBMCs or a T cell subset sorted from them (not recorded which). The receptors stem from an adult woman who had mild COVID-19 (a few samples of this study predate the infection). Cell type and time point are not known. Each CDR3 is given with its conserved first and last residue. A D gene is named only where the DNA matches it firmly.

V	J	length	D	CDR3
TRBV12-3/TRBV12-4	TRBJ1-2	12	NA	CASNRGSYGYTF
TRBV28	TRBJ1-2	17	TRBD1	CASSLPSGTGGGFGYTF
TRBV18	TRBJ2-7	12	NA	CASSPGEDEQYF
TRBV3-1	TRBJ2-3	16	NA	CASSQKSTGFTDTQYF
TRBV4-1	TRBJ2-7	15	NA	CASSQAERARGEQYF
TRBV7-9	TRBJ2-7	15	NA	CASSLTQAGANEQYF
TRBV5-5	TRBJ2-3	15	TRBD1	CASSRGQGGPDTQYF
TRBV5-1	TRBJ2-7	17	TRBD1	CASSPWTGGASSYEQYF
TRBV5-5	TRBJ1-2	13	NA	CASSRQDGSGYTF
TRBV24-1	TRBJ2-7	15	TRBD1	CATSEYRQGKNEQYF
TRBV29-1	TRBJ1-3	12	NA	CSVESSGNTIYF